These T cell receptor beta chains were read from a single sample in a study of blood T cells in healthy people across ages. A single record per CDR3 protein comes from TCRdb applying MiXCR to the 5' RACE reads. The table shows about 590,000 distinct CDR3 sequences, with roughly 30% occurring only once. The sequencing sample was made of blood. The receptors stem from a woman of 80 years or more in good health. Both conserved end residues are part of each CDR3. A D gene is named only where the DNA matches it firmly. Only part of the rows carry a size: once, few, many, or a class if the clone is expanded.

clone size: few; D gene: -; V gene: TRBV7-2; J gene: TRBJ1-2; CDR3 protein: CASSLRRSDGYTF; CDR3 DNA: TGTGCCAGCAGCTTAAGAAGGTCGGATGGCTACACCTTC
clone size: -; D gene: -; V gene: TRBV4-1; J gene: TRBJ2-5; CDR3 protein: CASSQSGTQETQYF; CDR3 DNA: TGCGCCAGCAGCCAGTCAGGGACACAAGAGACCCAGTACTTC
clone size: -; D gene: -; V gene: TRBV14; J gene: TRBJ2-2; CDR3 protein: CASSPFGAGELFF; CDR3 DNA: -
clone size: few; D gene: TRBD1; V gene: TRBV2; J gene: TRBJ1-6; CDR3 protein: CASSGDRANSPLHF; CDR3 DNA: TGTGCCAGCAGTGGGGACAGGGCTAATTCACCCCTCCACTTT
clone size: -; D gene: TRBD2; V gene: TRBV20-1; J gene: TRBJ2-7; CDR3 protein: CSASSSGRTYEQYF; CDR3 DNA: TGCAGTGCTAGTTCAAGCGGGAGGACCTACGAGCAGTACTTC
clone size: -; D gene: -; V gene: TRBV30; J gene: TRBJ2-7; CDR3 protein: CAWSAGEAYEQYF; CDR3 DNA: TGTGCCTGGAGTGCAGGGGAAGCCTACGAGCAGTACTTC
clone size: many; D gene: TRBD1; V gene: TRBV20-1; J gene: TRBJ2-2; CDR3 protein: CSARGPRGTGELFF; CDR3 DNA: TGCAGTGCCAGGGGGCCGAGGGGCACCGGGGAGCTGTTTTTT
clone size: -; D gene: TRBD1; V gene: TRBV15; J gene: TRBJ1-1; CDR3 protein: CATSKGQAKNTEAFF; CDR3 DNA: TGTGCCACCAGCAAAGGACAGGCGAAGAACACTGAAGCTTTCTTT
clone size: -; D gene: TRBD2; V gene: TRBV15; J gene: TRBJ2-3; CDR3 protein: CATSGFRGGHSDTQYF; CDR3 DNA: TGTGCCACCAGCGGCTTCCGGGGGGGCCATTCAGATACGCAGTATTTT
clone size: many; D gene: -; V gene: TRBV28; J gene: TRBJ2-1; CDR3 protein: CASRHGSSLNEQFF; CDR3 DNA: TGTGCCAGCAGGCATGGGTCTAGTCTCAATGAGCAGTTCTTC
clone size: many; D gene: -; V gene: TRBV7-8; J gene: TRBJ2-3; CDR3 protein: CASSRGEDTQYF; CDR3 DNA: TGTGCCAGCAGCCGAGGCGAGGATACGCAGTATTTT
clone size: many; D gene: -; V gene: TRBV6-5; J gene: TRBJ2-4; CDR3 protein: CASSRTRGAIQYF; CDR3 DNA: TGTGCCAGCAGCCGAACACGTGGGGCCATTCAGTACTTC
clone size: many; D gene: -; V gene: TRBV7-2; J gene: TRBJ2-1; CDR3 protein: CASSLAGAHYNEQFF; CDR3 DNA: TGTGCCAGCAGCTTAGCAGGGGCCCACTACAATGAGCAGTTCTTC
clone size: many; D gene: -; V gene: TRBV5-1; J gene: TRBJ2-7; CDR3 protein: CASSGWRDSSYEQYF; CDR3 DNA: TGCGCCAGCAGCGGGTGGAGGGACAGCTCCTACGAGCAGTACTTC
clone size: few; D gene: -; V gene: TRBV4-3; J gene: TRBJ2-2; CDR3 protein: CASSPAPLEGRTGELFF; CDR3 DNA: TGCGCCAGCAGCCCAGCCCCCCTTGAGGGGCGCACCGGGGAGCTGTTTTTT
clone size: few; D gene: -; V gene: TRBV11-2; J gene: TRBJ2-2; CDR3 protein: CASEATHAIGELFF; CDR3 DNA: TGTGCCAGCGAAGCGACGCACGCGATCGGGGAGCTGTTTTTT
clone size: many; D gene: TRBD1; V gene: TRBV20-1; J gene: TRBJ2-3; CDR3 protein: CSAKSGTGHTDTQYF; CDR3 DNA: TGCAGTGCTAAGTCCGGGACAGGGCATACAGATACGCAGTATTTT
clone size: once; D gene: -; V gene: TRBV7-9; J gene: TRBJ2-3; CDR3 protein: CASSLILGDTQYF; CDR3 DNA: TGTGCCAGCAGCTTAATTTTGGGAGATACGCAGTATTTT
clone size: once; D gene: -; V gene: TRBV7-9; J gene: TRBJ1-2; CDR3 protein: CASSLDMTGYGYTF; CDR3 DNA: TGTGCCAGCAGCTTAGATATGACCGGCTATGGCTACACCTTC